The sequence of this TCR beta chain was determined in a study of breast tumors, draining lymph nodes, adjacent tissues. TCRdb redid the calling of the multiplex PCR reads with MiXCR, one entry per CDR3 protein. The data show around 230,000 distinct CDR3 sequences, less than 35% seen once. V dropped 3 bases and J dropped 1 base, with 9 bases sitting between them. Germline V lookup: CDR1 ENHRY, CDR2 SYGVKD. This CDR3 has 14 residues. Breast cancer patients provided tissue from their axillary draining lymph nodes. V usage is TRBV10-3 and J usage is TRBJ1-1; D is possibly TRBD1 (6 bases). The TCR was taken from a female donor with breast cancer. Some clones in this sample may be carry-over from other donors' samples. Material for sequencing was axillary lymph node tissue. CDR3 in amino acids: CAISEKQGNTEAFF. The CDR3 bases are TGTGCCATCAGTGAAAAACAGGGGAACACTGAAGCTTTCTTT.